A single sample gave rise to the 9 T cell receptor beta chains below, sequenced in a study of blood T cell repertoires in COVID-19. Profiled with immunoSEQ multiplex PCR; TCRdb holds only in-frame clones, not every one. The sample yields over 200,000 clones, about 85% seen once. Specimen: peripheral blood. The receptor source for this set is a young woman who had recovered from COVID-19.

This clone has a handful of counts. The chain employs TRBV9 and TRBJ1-6; no clear D. The CDR3 is made up of 15 amino acids. CDR1 is SGDLS, CDR2 YYNGEE, per germline. V dropped 0 bases and J dropped 3 bases, with 7 bases sitting between them. The CDR3 nucleotides are TGTGCCAGCAGCGTAGTGGGCAACTATAATTCACCCCTCCACTTT. Translated, it gives CASSVVGNYNSPLHF.

The chain employs TRBV7-3 and TRBJ2-7; D may be TRBD2 (5 bases). Germline V gene data show CDR1 as SGHTA and CDR2 as FQGTGA. V lost 1 base to trimming and J lost 1 base, with 14 bases between them. The CDR3 runs 16 residues. CDR3 sequence reads: CASSLIPHRGSYEQYF. CDR3 coding DNA: TGTGCCAGCAGCTTAATTCCGCACCGGGGATCCTACGAGCAGTACTTC.

The rearrangement joins TRBV9 to TRBJ2-5, with D perhaps matching TRBD1 (5 bases). Trimming stripped 3 bases from V and 0 bases from J, with 12 bases between. CDR3 length: 15 residues. Germline V gene sequence: CDR1 SGDLS, CDR2 YYNGEE. CDR3 loop: CASSDNGANQETQYF. In nucleotides, the CDR3 is TGTGCCAGCAGCGATAATGGGGCCAACCAAGAGACCCAGTACTTC.

The rearrangement joins TRBV11-2 to TRBJ1-1; TRBD1 is a possible D gene (6 bases). CDR1 and CDR2 (germline): SGHAT, FQNNGV. Between the trimmed V and J ends, which lost 4 bases and 7 bases, there was a span of 13 bases. CDR3 length equals 13 residues. The CDR3 DNA reads TGTGCCAGCAGCTCACGGACAGCCGTTGAAGCTTTCTTT. Its protein is CASSSRTAVEAFF.

V and J are TRBV5-4 and TRBJ2-1; D may be TRBD1 (6 bases). The ends were cut back, 4 bases at V and 7 bases at J, with 21 bases in the middle. The CDR3 is 16 amino acids. CDR1 is SGHNT, CDR2 YYREEE, per germline (reference sequence). The CDR3, as DNA: TGTGCCAGCAGCAGCAAGTTGGGACACCCGAGTAATGAGCAGTTCTTC. The encoded protein is CASSSKLGHPSNEQFF.

J is TRBJ2-7 and V is TRBV19; 10 nucleotides align to TRBD2. With 9 bases clipped from V and 2 bases from J, the junction kept 10 bases outside the gene matches. This CDR3 is 15 amino acids long. Germline V CDR1 and CDR2: LNHDA, SQIVND (reference sequence). This chain's CDR3 is CASQPGLAPAYEQYF. DNA for the CDR3: TGTGCCAGCCAGCCGGGACTAGCGCCTGCCTACGAGCAGTACTTC.

This chain joins TRBV6-5 and TRBJ2-2; 12 positions match TRBD2. Germline loops: CDR1 MNHEY, CDR2 SVGAGI. The V segment lost 8 bases and the J segment 6 bases; nucleotides outside the gene matches: 4. The CDR3 runs 14 residues. DNA of the CDR3: TGTGCCAGCCGACTAGCGGGAGTTGCCGGGGAGCTGTTTTTT. Amino acid sequence: CASRLAGVAGELFF.

For this clone: The same CDR3 also results from other DNA sequences found in this sample. The rearrangement joins TRBV6-5 to TRBJ2-1, with 10 bases identical to TRBD2. J gave up 3 bases and V 6 bases, and 2 bases lay outside the gene matches. CDR1 and CDR2 from the germline V gene are MNHEY and SVGAGI. The CDR3 is made up of 14 amino acids. The CDR3 is CASSRLAGYNEQFF. The CDR3 DNA reads TGTGCCAGCAGCAGACTAGCGGGCTACAATGAGCAGTTCTTC.

The chain recombines TRBV20-1 with TRBJ1-5; possible D gene TRBD1, 5 bases. Germline V gives CDR1 DFQATT, CDR2 SNEGSKA (reference sequence). CDR3 size: 13 residues. The germline V and J ends were trimmed by 3 bases and 7 bases, with 13 bases remaining between them. The CDR3 here is CSASSQGGQPQHF. As DNA, the CDR3 is TGCAGTGCTAGTTCCCAGGGAGGCCAGCCCCAGCATTTT.